Following are 21 T cell receptor beta chains from one sample sequenced in a study of T-cell memory formation after mild COVID-19. TCRdb reprocessed the 5' RACE reads with MiXCR, giving one entry per CDR3 protein. The sample contains roughly 480,000 distinct CDR3 sequences, around a quarter of which appear only once. Input material: PBMCs or a T cell subset sorted from them (not recorded which). Every receptor here comes from an adult woman who had mild COVID-19 (a few samples of this study predate the infection). Cell type and time point are not known.

V usage is TRBV7-9 and J usage is TRBJ2-1, with a possible D match to TRBD1 (6 bases). This CDR3 spans 13 amino acids. V was trimmed by 5 bases and J by 6 bases, leaving 11 bases between them. CDR1 is SEHNR and CDR2 is FQNEAQ in the germline V gene (reference sequence). CDR3 protein: CASSQSGANEQFF. Written as DNA, the CDR3 is TGTGCCAGCAGCCAATCAGGGGCCAATGAGCAGTTCTTC.

This clonotype was observed a handful of times. V is TRBV29-1 and J is TRBJ1-2; D is uncertain. The CDR3 has 10 residues. Germline V gene sequence: CDR1 SQVTM, CDR2 ANQGSEA. V gave up 1 base and J gave up 7 bases, with 4 bases separating them. CDR3 sequence (DNA): TGCAGCGTTGAAGTGGGTGGCTACACCTTC. Its translation is CSVEVGGYTF.

This clonotype was counted between two and nine times. The chain joins TRBV9 to TRBJ1-2; D unclear. The CDR3 is 16 amino acids. V lost 0 bases and J lost 0, with 12 bases in between. Looked up from germline, CDR1 is SGDLS and CDR2 is YYNGEE. CDR3: CASSVGQTLANYGYTF. The DNA of the CDR3 is TGTGCCAGCAGCGTAGGGCAGACCTTAGCTAACTATGGCTACACCTTC.

This rearrangement joins TRBV18 to TRBJ1-1, with D perhaps matching TRBD1 (5 bases). The CDR3 loop spans 14 amino acids. Trimming cost V 3 bases and J 5 bases, with 13 bases left between them. Germline lookup yields CDR1 KGHSH and CDR2 LQKENI. CDR3 nucleotides: TGTGCCAGCTCACCGTTCGGGACTGGTACTGAAGCTTTCTTT. It yields the protein CASSPFGTGTEAFF.

The chain couples TRBV11-2 to TRBJ2-3; D remains ambiguous. CDR3 length equals 13 residues. Deletions cut 2 bases from V and 6 bases from J, with 9 bases between. CDR1 SGHAT and CDR2 FQNNGV come from the germline V gene. CDR3 nucleotide sequence: TGTGCCAGCAGCTTAAGTATCTCCGATACGCAGTATTTT. This codes for CASSLSISDTQYF. Looking up the rest from reference TRBV11-2 and TRBJ2-3 gives the full variable domain: EAGVAQSPRYKIIEKRQSVAFWCNPISGHATLYWYQQILGQGPKLLIQFQNNGVVDDSQLPKDRFSAERLKGVDSTLKIQPAKLEDSAVYLCASSLSISDTQYFGPGTRLTVL.

The chain couples TRBV12-3 or TRBV12-4 to TRBJ2-3; 8 bases agree with TRBD2. The V and J ends lost 2 bases and 5 bases, in that order; junction bases with no gene match: 3. The CDR3 covers 14 residues. The CDR3: CASSLSGSGDTQYF. Here the CDR3 DNA reads TGTGCCAGCAGTTTAAGCGGGAGTGGAGATACGCAGTATTTT.

The chain recombines TRBV4-1 with TRBJ2-7; unclear D gene. Germline CDR1 and CDR2: MGHRA and YSYEKL. V dropped 1 base and J dropped 5 bases, with 12 bases sitting between them. This CDR3 region has 14 residues. CDR3 DNA: TGCGCCAGCAGCCAAGTGGGGTTTTCTAACGAGCAGTACTTC. Translating gives CASSQVGFSNEQYF.

The rearrangement links TRBV2 to TRBJ2-7; TRBD1 or TRBD2 may be the D gene (5 bases each). The CDR3 totals 18 residues. The V end was cut by 3 bases, the J end by 2 bases, with 23 bases between. Germline CDR1 is SNHLY and CDR2 is FYNNEI. The CDR3, as DNA: TGTGCCAGCAGTGAGAGCGTGTGGGCGGACGGGACCACCTACGAGCAGTACTTC. Protein: CASSESVWADGTTYEQYF.

This clonotype was picked up a small number of times. This chain uses TRBV25-1 with TRBJ2-1; D gene unclear. Between the trimmed V and J ends, which lost 3 bases and 4 bases, there was a span of 4 bases. The CDR3 runs 12 residues. Germline loops: CDR1 MGHDK, CDR2 SYGVNS. Written as DNA, the CDR3 is TGTGCCAGCAGTGACCAGTACAATGAGCAGTTCTTC. Translated: CASSDQYNEQFF.

CDR3 amino acids: CASSERYGVTEAFF. Written as DNA, the CDR3 is TGTGCCAGCAGCGAGAGGTATGGGGTGACTGAAGCTTTCTTT. The V and J genes are TRBV25-1 and TRBJ1-1; D remains unclear. The germline V gene has CDR1 MGHDK and CDR2 SYGVNS. V dropped 6 bases and J dropped 5 bases, with 16 bases sitting between them. The CDR3 runs 14 residues.

V is TRBV24-1 and J is TRBJ2-5, with 9 bases fitting TRBD1. Germline V gene lookup returns CDR1 KGHDR and CDR2 SFDVKD. This CDR3 is built from 16 residues. The V and J ends lost 3 bases and 3 bases, in that order; junction bases with no gene match: 7. The CDR3 bases are TGTGCCACCAGTGATCCCCCCGACAGGGGGGAAGAGACCCAGTACTTC. This sequence encodes CATSDPPDRGEETQYF.

There are a few counts of this clonotype. V and J are TRBV7-6 and TRBJ2-3; a possible D gene is TRBD2 (6 bases). The CDR3 is 15 residues long. Germline CDR1 reads SGHVS; CDR2 reads FNYEAQ. V shed 5 bases and J shed 2 bases, with 14 bases lying between them. CDR3 nucleotide sequence: TGTGCCAGCAGCCCAGGGAGGCGGAACACAGATACGCAGTATTTT. Its protein product is CASSPGRRNTDTQYF.

As DNA, the CDR3 is TGTGCCAGCAGTTACTCGGTAGGAGCGACCGGGGAGCTGTTTTTT. It encodes CASSYSVGATGELFF. The V call is TRBV6-5, the J call TRBJ2-2; no clear D gene. Between the trimmed V and J ends, which lost 0 bases and 5 bases, there was a span of 10 bases. Germline V CDR1 and CDR2: MNHEY, SVGAGI. The CDR3 sequence is 15 residues long.

V is TRBV12-3 or TRBV12-4 and J is TRBJ2-3; 8 nucleotides match TRBD1. The CDR3 runs to 13 residues. Unmatched junction bases numbered 7, after V lost 9 bases and J lost 5 bases. CDR3 DNA sequence: TGTGCCAGTTCGGACAGGGCTGGAGATACGCAGTATTTT. Translation: CASSDRAGDTQYF.

This clonotype was seen repeatedly, ten times or more. The chain employs TRBV12-3 or TRBV12-4 and TRBJ2-1; weak D call: TRBD1 (6 bases). Trimming shortened V by 4 bases and J by 9 bases, and 13 bases separated the two germline ends. The CDR3 length is 13 residues. DNA for the CDR3: TGTGCCAGCAGTTCACAGGGCGGAGGTGAGCAGTTCTTC. Amino acids: CASSSQGGGEQFF.

The rearrangement joins TRBV5-1 to TRBJ2-1; 10 bases fit TRBD1. V gave up 4 bases and J gave up 7 bases; unmatched junction bases: 5. The CDR3 is made up of 14 amino acids. The germline gives CDR1 SGHRS, CDR2 YFSETQ. The CDR3 bases are TGCGCCAGCAGCCGGACAGGGGGTTGGAATGAGCAGTTCTTC. Its protein product is CASSRTGGWNEQFF.

This clonotype was detected only a few times. The rearrangement joins TRBV30 to TRBJ2-7; D remains ambiguous. V shed 0 bases and J shed 2 bases, with 14 bases lying between them. This CDR3 has 15 residues. The germline gives CDR1 GTSNPN, CDR2 SVGIG (reference sequence). This CDR3 is CAWSVLRTGTYEQYF. The CDR3 region has the DNA TGTGCCTGGAGTGTACTTCGGACGGGTACCTACGAGCAGTACTTC.

The chain combines TRBV7-2 with TRBJ2-7; TRBD2 agrees at 12 bases. The J segment lost 1 base and the V segment lost 1 base, leaving 5 bases of the junction unmatched. The CDR3 length is 17 residues. Germline values: CDR1 SGHTA, CDR2 FQGNSA. The CDR3 nucleotides are TGTGCCAGCAGCTTAGGACTAGCGGGAGTTAGGTCCTACGAGCAGTACTTC. This sequence encodes CASSLGLAGVRSYEQYF.

This clonotype occurred a few times. CDR3 DNA sequence: TGTGCCAGCAGCCAACAGGCGGGGCGGGGGGCTGCCTACGAGCAGTACTTC. This sequence encodes CASSQQAGRGAAYEQYF. The chain uses TRBV7-2 and TRBJ2-7, with 8 positions matching TRBD2. Germline CDR1 and CDR2: SGHTA and FQGNSA. The CDR3 covers 17 residues. With V trimmed by 5 bases and J by 2 bases, 14 bases remained unmatched.

The chain couples TRBV12-3 or TRBV12-4 to TRBJ2-2; D ambiguous. Trimming pared 7 bases from V and 5 bases from J, leaving 11 bases between. The CDR3 extends over 13 amino acids. The CDR3 region is CASTTAVTGELFF. The CDR3 nucleotides read TGTGCCAGCACCACAGCCGTAACCGGGGAGCTGTTTTTT.

This clonotype showed up just a few times. The J gene is TRBJ1-5, the V gene TRBV12-3 or TRBV12-4, with unresolved D. The V end was cut by 3 bases, the J end by 2 bases, with 11 bases between. The CDR3 is made up of 15 amino acids. The CDR3 sequence: CASSLGYSGNQPQHF. The CDR3 nucleotides read TGTGCCAGCAGTTTGGGGTATAGTGGCAATCAGCCCCAGCATTTT.